The 20 T cell receptor beta chains given below trace back to one sample, sequenced in a study of blood T cell repertoires in COVID-19. Generated by immunoSEQ multiplex PCR, the TCRdb table keeps only in-frame clones and is missing some. The top ten hold 1.6% of the sample, which has about 180,000 clones, 87% seen once. The sequencing sample was made of peripheral blood. The receptor source for this set is a woman aged 45 to 65 with acute or convalescent COVID-19.

This rearrangement joins TRBV6-5 to TRBJ2-7, with D perhaps TRBD1 (5 bases). The length of the CDR3 is 13 residues. Trimming took off 2 bases at V and 4 bases at J, with 9 bases between the two ends. Per germline, CDR1 MNHEY and CDR2 SVGAGI. The CDR3 loop reads CASSYGSGYEQYF. CDR3 nucleotides: TGTGCCAGCAGTTACGGTTCAGGGTACGAGCAGTACTTC.

The chain uses TRBV27 and TRBJ2-3; 7 positions agree with TRBD2. The germline V gene has CDR1 MNHEY and CDR2 SMNVEV (reference sequence). V lost 3 bases, J lost 4 bases, and 1 base stayed unmatched. CDR3 length: 13 residues. The DNA of the CDR3 is TGTGCCAGCAGTTTTGGGGGGGCAGATACGCAGTATTTT. Amino acid sequence: CASSFGGADTQYF.

This clone was detected once. The chain employs TRBV7-9 and TRBJ2-3, with 8 bases aligning to TRBD2. Germline lookup yields CDR1 SEHNR and CDR2 FQNEAQ (reference sequence). CDR3 length: 16 amino acids. The V gene end was trimmed by 5 bases and the J gene end by 3 bases; junction bases not matched to a gene: 10. In nucleotides, the CDR3 is TGTGCCAGCAGCCCCTTAGCGGGACTACCGACAGATACGCAGTATTTT. Its protein product is CASSPLAGLPTDTQYF.

This rearrangement joins TRBV11-1 to TRBJ1-1; D is possibly TRBD1 (5 bases). Trimming took off 5 bases at V and 1 base at J, with 14 bases between the two ends. The germline CDR1 and CDR2 sequences are SGHAT and FQDESV (reference sequence). The CDR3 covers 15 residues. In nucleotides, the CDR3 is TGTGCCAGCAGCCCACGGGACTCCCCGAACACTGAAGCTTTCTTT. Amino acids: CASSPRDSPNTEAFF.

The chain carries TRBV5-1 and TRBJ2-2, with 7 bases fitting TRBD2. The CDR3 has 16 amino acids. Germline-derived CDR1 and CDR2 are SGHRS and YFSETQ. The V segment lost 0 bases and the J segment 1 base; nucleotides outside the gene matches: 3. This CDR3 reads CASSLAGLGNTGELFF. The CDR3 DNA is TGCGCCAGCAGCTTGGCCGGACTAGGGAACACCGGGGAGCTGTTTTTT. Based on the CDR3 plus reference TRBV5-1 and TRBJ2-2, the full variable domain is KAGVTQTPRYLIKTRGQQVTLSCSPISGHRSVSWYQQTPGQGLQFLFEYFSETQRNKGNFPGRFSGRQFSNSRSEMNVSTLELGDSALYLCASSLAGLGNTGELFFGEGSRLTVL.

The J gene is TRBJ1-5, the V gene TRBV7-2; the D gene is possibly TRBD1 (6 bases). CDR1 is SGHTA and CDR2 is FQGNSA in the germline V gene. The ends were cut back, 1 base at V and 3 bases at J, with 13 bases in the middle. This CDR3 is 16 amino acids long. CDR3 DNA sequence: TGTGCCAGCAGCTTAGACCACAGGGAAGCCAATCAGCCCCAGCATTTT. Its protein is CASSLDHREANQPQHF.

The chain links TRBV4-3 to TRBJ2-2; perhaps TRBD2 as D (6 bases). The CDR3 spans 15 residues. Trimming removed 0 bases from V and 5 bases from J, with 10 bases in between. Germline V gene lookup returns CDR1 LGHNA and CDR2 YSLEER. CDR3 nucleotides: TGCGCCAGCAGCCAAGATATCAGCGGGACCGGGGAGCTGTTTTTT. Its translation is CASSQDISGTGELFF.

The chain combines TRBV9 with TRBJ2-1; D possibly corresponds to TRBD2 (5 bases). V was trimmed by 4 bases and J by 8 bases, leaving 16 bases between them. Germline CDR1 is SGDLS and CDR2 is YYNGEE. The CDR3 has 14 amino acids. This CDR3 reads CASSSGLMRDEQFF. CDR3 nucleotide sequence: TGTGCCAGCAGCTCAGGACTGATGCGGGATGAGCAGTTCTTC. The variable domain in full, completed from reference TRBV9 and TRBJ2-1, reads DSGVTQTPKHLITATGQRVTLRCSPRSGDLSVYWYQQSLDQGLQFLIQYYNGEERAKGNILERFSAQQFPDLHSELNLSSLELGDSALYFCASSSGLMRDEQFFGPGTRLTVL.

The genes are TRBV30 and TRBJ1-2; D remains unclear. V shed 7 bases and J shed 3 bases, with 12 bases lying between them. Germline-derived CDR1 and CDR2 are GTSNPN and SVGIG (reference sequence). The CDR3 totals 12 residues. CDR3 in amino acids: CASARGDYGYTF. Written as DNA, the CDR3 is TGTGCCTCAGCGCGGGGAGACTATGGCTACACCTTC.

This rearrangement joins TRBV27 to TRBJ2-2; 9 bases are shared with TRBD2. The length of the CDR3 is 16 residues. Germline V gene lookup returns CDR1 MNHEY and CDR2 SMNVEV (reference sequence). Trimming at V came to 2 bases and at J to 1 base, leaving 2 bases not matched to a gene. CDR3 protein: CASSLQTSGNTGELFF. As DNA, the CDR3 is TGTGCCAGCAGTTTACAGACTAGCGGGAACACCGGGGAGCTGTTTTTT.

CDR3 in amino acids: CASRDVAGEGSEQFF. The DNA for the CDR3 is TGTGCCAGTAGAGACGTAGCGGGAGAGGGTAGTGAGCAGTTCTTC. J is TRBJ2-1 and V is TRBV19, with 9 bases lining up with TRBD2. The CDR3 is 15 amino acids. Germline V CDR1 and CDR2: LNHDA, SQIVND (reference sequence). V shed 6 bases and J 9 bases; nucleotides not matched to a gene: 12.

About this clone itself: This specimen includes other DNA sequences encoding the same CDR3. J is TRBJ2-2 and V is TRBV6-5, with D tentatively TRBD1 (5 bases). This CDR3 has 13 residues. Germline V CDR1 and CDR2: MNHEY, SVGAGI. The ends were cut back, 6 bases at V and 5 bases at J, with 10 bases in the middle. Here the CDR3 reads CASRQGGTGELFF. In nucleotides, the CDR3 is TGTGCCAGCAGGCAGGGCGGAACCGGGGAGCTGTTTTTT.

The chain is built from TRBV3-1 (or the pseudogene TRBV3-2) and TRBJ1-6; 9 bases agree with TRBD1. Trimming at V came to 1 base and at J to 9 bases, leaving 4 bases not matched to a gene. The CDR3 covers 15 residues. CDR1 is LGHDT, CDR2 YNNKEL, per germline (reference sequence). This CDR3 reads CASSQVGTGISPLHF. The CDR3 bases are TGTGCCAGCAGCCAAGTCGGGACAGGGATTTCACCCCTCCACTTT.

This rearrangement joins TRBV12-3 or TRBV12-4 to TRBJ1-3, with D possibly being TRBD1 (6 bases). V lost 6 bases and J 4 bases, leaving 10 bases between the germline ends. The CDR3 spans 13 residues. This CDR3 is CASRRQAGNTIYF. CDR3 bases: TGTGCCAGCAGGAGACAGGCCGGAAACACCATATATTTT.

The chain couples TRBV6-2 or TRBV6-3 to TRBJ1-5; a possible D gene is TRBD1 (6 bases). Trimming stripped 2 bases from V and 6 bases from J, with 11 bases between. This CDR3 region has 14 residues. In germline, CDR1 is MNHEY, CDR2 SVGEGT. The CDR3 loop reads CASSYGGAGQPQHF. CDR3 DNA: TGTGCCAGCAGTTACGGGGGCGCGGGTCAGCCCCAGCATTTT.

The chain has TRBV3-1 (or the pseudogene TRBV3-2) and TRBJ2-1; 8 positions match TRBD2. The V and J ends lost 4 bases and 4 bases, in that order; junction bases with no gene match: 15. The CDR3 loop spans 18 amino acids. The germline gives CDR1 LGHDT, CDR2 YNNKEL (reference sequence). CDR3 residues: CASSPRGAGEIFYNEQFF. CDR3 in DNA: TGTGCCAGCAGCCCCAGGGGAGCGGGGGAGATTTTTTACAATGAGCAGTTCTTC.

The J gene is TRBJ2-2, the V gene TRBV18, with D hard to call. The length of the CDR3 is 14 residues. With 3 bases removed from V and 4 bases from J, the gap between germline ends came to 9 bases. Germline assignment: CDR1 KGHSH and CDR2 LQKENI. The CDR3 DNA reads as TGTGCCAGCTCACCTGCAGGATTCACCGGGGAGCTGTTTTTT. It translates to CASSPAGFTGELFF.

The chain joins TRBV27 to TRBJ1-4; TRBD1 agrees at 7 bases. The CDR3 loop spans 17 amino acids. Trimming removed 1 base from V and 3 bases from J; junction bases left unmatched: 8. CDR1 is MNHEY, CDR2 SMNVEV, per germline (reference sequence). CDR3 sequence: CASSLFPDRDPNEKLFF. CDR3 bases: TGTGCCAGCAGTTTATTTCCCGACAGGGATCCTAATGAAAAACTGTTTTTT.

This clone was counted a few times. The chain combines TRBV7-9 with TRBJ1-6; TRBD1 is a possible D gene (5 bases). The CDR3 length is 14 residues. V lost 4 bases, J lost 3 bases, and 7 bases lay in between. The germline V gene encodes CDR1 SEHNR and CDR2 FQNEAQ (reference sequence). CDR3 coding DNA: TGTGCCAGCAGCTCCGACAGCTATAATTCACCCCTCCACTTT. As protein: CASSSDSYNSPLHF.

J is TRBJ2-2 and V is TRBV7-2; tentative D call: TRBD1 (5 bases). V gave up 5 bases and J gave up 4 bases, with 14 bases separating them. CDR1 is SGHTA, CDR2 FQGNSA, per germline. The CDR3 is 15 residues long. CDR3: CASSPPAGFTGELFF. CDR3 DNA: TGTGCCAGCAGCCCGCCCGCAGGGTTCACCGGGGAGCTGTTTTTT.